This TCR beta chain came from a study of cytomegalovirus exposure and HLA in healthy donors. V lost 1 base and J 4 bases, leaving 16 bases between the germline ends. Germline loops: CDR1 SEHNR, CDR2 FQNEAQ (reference sequence). The CDR3 runs 16 residues. The repertoire was sequenced with immunoSEQ multiplex PCR; TCRdb's copy has only in-frame clones and lacks some. The data contain 95,000 to 150,000 clones, about nine tenths of them singletons. The material sequenced was PBMCs. The chain employs TRBV7-9 and TRBJ1-2; maybe TRBD1 (5 bases). The TCR was taken from a young woman in good health and CMV-seronegative. CDR3 in DNA: TGTGCCAGCAGCTTAGATTCTTTGGGGCCAGGCTATGGCTACACCTTC. Amino acids: CASSLDSLGPGYGYTF. Combining the CDR3 with reference TRBV7-9 and TRBJ1-2 gives the whole variable domain DTGVSQNPRHKITKRGQNVTFRCDPISEHNRLYWYRQTLGQGPEFLTYFQNEAQLEKSRLLSDRFSAERPKGSFSTLEIQRTEQGDSAMYLCASSLDSLGPGYGYTFGSGTRLTVV.